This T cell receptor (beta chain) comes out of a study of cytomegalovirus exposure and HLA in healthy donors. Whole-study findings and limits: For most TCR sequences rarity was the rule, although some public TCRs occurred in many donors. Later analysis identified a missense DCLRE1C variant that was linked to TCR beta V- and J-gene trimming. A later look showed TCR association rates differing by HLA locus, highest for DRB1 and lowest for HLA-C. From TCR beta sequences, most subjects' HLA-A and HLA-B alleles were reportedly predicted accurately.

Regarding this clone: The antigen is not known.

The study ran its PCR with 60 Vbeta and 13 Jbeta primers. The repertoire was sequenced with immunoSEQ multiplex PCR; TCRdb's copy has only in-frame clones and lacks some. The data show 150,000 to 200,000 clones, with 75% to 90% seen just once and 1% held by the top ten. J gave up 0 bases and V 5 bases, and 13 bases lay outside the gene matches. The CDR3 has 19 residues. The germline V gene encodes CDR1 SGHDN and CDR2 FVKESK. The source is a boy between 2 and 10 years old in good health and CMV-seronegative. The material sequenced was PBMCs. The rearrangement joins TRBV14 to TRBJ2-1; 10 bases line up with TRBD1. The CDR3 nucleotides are TGTGCCAGCAGCGGGCGACAGGGGGCTTACCGAAGCTCCTACAATGAGCAGTTCTTC. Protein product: CASSGRQGAYRSSYNEQFF.